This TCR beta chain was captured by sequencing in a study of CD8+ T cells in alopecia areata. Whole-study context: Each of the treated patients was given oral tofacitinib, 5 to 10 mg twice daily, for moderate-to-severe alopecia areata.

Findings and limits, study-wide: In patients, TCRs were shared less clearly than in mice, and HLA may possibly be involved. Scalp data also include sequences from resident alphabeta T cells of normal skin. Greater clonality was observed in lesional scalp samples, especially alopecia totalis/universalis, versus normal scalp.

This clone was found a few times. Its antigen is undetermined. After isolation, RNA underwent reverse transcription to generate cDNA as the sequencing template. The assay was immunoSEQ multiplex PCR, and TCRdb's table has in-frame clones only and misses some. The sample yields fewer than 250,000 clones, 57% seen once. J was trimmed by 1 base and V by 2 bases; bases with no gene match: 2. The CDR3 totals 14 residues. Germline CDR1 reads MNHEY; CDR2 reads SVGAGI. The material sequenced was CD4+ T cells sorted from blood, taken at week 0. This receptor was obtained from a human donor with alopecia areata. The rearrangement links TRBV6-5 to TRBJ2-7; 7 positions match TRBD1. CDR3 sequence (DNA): TGTGCCAGCAGTTACCGGGACAGATCCTACGAGCAGTACTTC. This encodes CASSYRDRSYEQYF.